This T cell receptor (beta chain) was recorded in a study of blood T cell repertoires in COVID-19. The overall study: Sources were T cells, B-cell-depleted T cells, or PBMCs; the material itself was cDNA or gDNA.

This clone appeared once. The participants were between roughly 18 and 89 years old and came from roughly 24 US areas. Symptom resolution, clearance, or two negative PCRs marked the recovered donors of Cohort 3. The length of the CDR3 is 16 residues. Germline CDR1 reads KGHDR; CDR2 reads SFDVKD. J gave up 7 bases and V 4 bases, and 9 bases lay outside the gene matches. Repertoires were generated with immunoSEQ multiplex PCR, while TCRdb's copy carries only in-frame clones and drops some. The repertoire holds 180,000 or so clones, with 85% to 90% as singletons. Source material: PBMCs or T cells enriched from blood (not recorded which). The source of this sequence is a man between 40 and 49 years old who had recovered from COVID-19. This chain links TRBV24-1 with TRBJ2-1; 10 positions agree with TRBD2. The CDR3 DNA reads as TGTGCCACCAGTGACTTCATAGCGGGGGGCGGGAATGAGCAGTTCTTC. Amino acid sequence: CATSDFIAGGGNEQFF.